These 16 T cell receptor beta chains share one sample of origin, sequenced in a study of blood T cell repertoires in COVID-19. Some clones are missing from TCRdb's copy, which holds only in-frame ones; the method was immunoSEQ multiplex PCR. This repertoire shows about 70,000 clones, 85% to 90% found once; its top ten account for 2.5% to 3%. The sample consisted of peripheral blood. The receptors here all came from a man aged 45-60 years with acute or convalescent COVID-19.

The V gene is TRBV9, the J gene TRBJ2-7; TRBD1 might be the D (5 bases). CDR3 length: 15 residues. V was trimmed by 3 bases and J by 3 bases, leaving 16 bases between them. From germline, CDR1 is SGDLS and CDR2 YYNGEE. CDR3 sequence: CASSADTAYVYEQYF. Here the CDR3 DNA reads TGTGCCAGCAGCGCGGACACCGCTTATGTCTACGAGCAGTACTTC. Full variable domain (missing parts from reference TRBV9 and TRBJ2-7): DSGVTQTPKHLITATGQRVTLRCSPRSGDLSVYWYQQSLDQGLQFLIQYYNGEERAKGNILERFSAQQFPDLHSELNLSSLELGDSALYFCASSADTAYVYEQYFGPGTRLTVT.

The chain joins TRBV11-2 to TRBJ2-7; 13 positions agree with TRBD2. Trimming removed 5 bases from V and 2 bases from J; junction bases left unmatched: 6. The germline V gene encodes CDR1 SGHAT and CDR2 FQNNGV. The CDR3 runs 16 residues. The CDR3 DNA follows: TGTGCCAGCAGCCTAAGGACTAGCGGGAGCCCCTACGAGCAGTACTTC. Amino acids: CASSLRTSGSPYEQYF.

This chain uses TRBV6-6 with TRBJ1-4; the D gene is possibly TRBD1 (6 bases). V was pared by 1 base and J by 3 bases, with 12 bases between. Germline lookup yields CDR1 MNHNY and CDR2 SVGAGI (reference sequence). The CDR3 has 16 amino acids. The CDR3 sequence is CASSYFQGQANEKLFF. CDR3 nucleotide sequence: TGTGCCAGCAGTTACTTTCAGGGGCAGGCTAATGAAAAACTGTTTTTT.

The CDR3 loop is CASSQDRAGGIYNEQFF. The CDR3 nucleotides read TGCGCCAGCAGCCAAGATAGGGCGGGAGGGATCTACAATGAGCAGTTCTTC. The chain carries TRBV4-1 and TRBJ2-1; 9 bases match TRBD2. J lost 3 bases, V lost 0 bases, and 6 bases had no gene match. Germline V gene data show CDR1 as MGHRA and CDR2 as YSYEKL. CDR3 length: 17 residues.

The rearrangement uses TRBV24-1 and TRBJ1-2; D call uncertain. Trimming took off 1 base at V and 11 bases at J, with 10 bases between the two ends. The CDR3 extends over 12 amino acids. Germline CDR1 KGHDR, CDR2 SFDVKD. The CDR3 loop is CATSDLYSRYTF. The CDR3 DNA follows: TGTGCCACCAGTGATTTATATTCGAGGTACACCTTC.

V is TRBV28 and J is TRBJ1-3, with a possible D match to TRBD1 (6 bases). The V end was cut by 6 bases, the J end by 0 bases, with 15 bases between. Germline V gene sequence: CDR1 MDHEN, CDR2 SYDVKM. The CDR3 loop spans 16 amino acids. The CDR3 DNA sequence: TGTGCCAGCAGCCGGACAGTCTCAAGCTCTGGAAACACCATATATTTT. The encoded protein is CASSRTVSSSGNTIYF. Filled out from reference TRBV28 and TRBJ1-3, the complete variable domain reads DVKVTQSSRYLVKRTGEKVFLECVQDMDHENMFWYRQDPGLGLRLIYFSYDVKMKEKGDIPEGYSVSREKKERFSLILESASTNQTSMYLCASSRTVSSSGNTIYFGEGSWLTVV.

V gene TRBV24-1 combines with J gene TRBJ1-5; unclear D gene. The germline V gene encodes CDR1 KGHDR and CDR2 SFDVKD. V gave up 9 bases and J gave up 5 bases, with 13 bases separating them. CDR3 length: 13 amino acids. CDR3 region: CATGEGLDQPQHF. In nucleotides, the CDR3 is TGTGCCACCGGAGAGGGTCTCGATCAGCCCCAGCATTTT.

The chain carries TRBV7-2 and TRBJ1-2; TRBD1 agrees at 10 bases. The CDR3 consists of 14 residues. Germline V gene sequence: CDR1 SGHTA, CDR2 FQGNSA. V shed 4 bases and J 5 bases; nucleotides not matched to a gene: 4. The CDR3 reads CASSSRQGAYGYTF. The DNA of the CDR3 is TGTGCCAGCAGCTCCCGACAGGGGGCTTATGGCTACACCTTC.

The chain has TRBV6-5 and TRBJ1-2; D gene uncertain. Germline loops: CDR1 MNHEY, CDR2 SVGAGI. This CDR3 is built from 12 residues. The V end was cut by 8 bases, the J end by 6 bases, with 13 bases between. The CDR3 loop is CASYARVDGYTF. Here the CDR3 DNA reads TGTGCCAGCTACGCGAGGGTAGATGGCTACACCTTC.

This clone was counted once. CDR3 protein: CAISASDNSYEQYV. The CDR3 bases are TGTGCCATCAGTGCCTCTGACAACTCCTACGAGCAGTACGTC. This chain joins TRBV10-3 and TRBJ2-7; no clear D. The CDR3 runs to 14 residues. Trimming left V 4 bases short and J 0 bases short, with 10 bases between. CDR1 is ENHRY, CDR2 SYGVKD, per germline.

The genes are TRBV11-3 and TRBJ2-3; TRBD2 matches at 14 bases. The CDR3 covers 16 residues. Germline V gives CDR1 SGHNT, CDR2 YENEEA. With V trimmed by 3 bases and J by 10 bases, 9 bases remained unmatched. CDR3 region: CASSFTGLAGVMAQYF. Written as DNA, the CDR3 is TGTGCCAGCAGCTTCACGGGACTAGCGGGAGTAATGGCGCAGTATTTT.

The CDR3 DNA reads as TGTGCCACCAGTGAGTCTACAGGGGGCGCGGAGACCCAGTACTTC. It codes for CATSESTGGAETQYF. The chain recombines TRBV24-1 with TRBJ2-5; the match to TRBD1 covers 9 bases. This CDR3 is 15 amino acids long. V was pared by 4 bases and J by 5 bases, with 7 bases of the junction left unmatched. Germline values: CDR1 KGHDR, CDR2 SFDVKD.

CDR3 sequence (DNA): TGTGCCAGCAGTCTACCACAGGGGGCGGTTTACGAGCAGTACTTC. Protein: CASSLPQGAVYEQYF. The chain links TRBV28 to TRBJ2-7, with TRBD1 matching 9 bases. The J segment lost 4 bases and the V segment lost 5 bases, leaving 9 bases of the junction unmatched. This CDR3 comprises 15 residues. Germline V gene data show CDR1 as MDHEN and CDR2 as SYDVKM.

The chain couples TRBV7-2 to TRBJ2-7; possibly TRBD1 for D (6 bases). The V gene's germline CDR1 is SGHTA and CDR2 FQGNSA. Trimming removed 0 bases from V and 2 bases from J, with 14 bases in between. The CDR3 sequence is 16 residues long. In nucleotides, the CDR3 is TGTGCCAGCAGCTTAGCCCCAGGGGTTCCCGCCTACGAGCAGTACTTC. As protein: CASSLAPGVPAYEQYF.

This clone has only one observation. The chain recombines TRBV28 with TRBJ1-2; 7 nucleotides agree with TRBD1. CDR3 length equals 16 residues. The trim removed 6 bases at V and 2 bases at J, leaving 12 bases unmatched. CDR1 and CDR2 from the germline V gene are MDHEN and SYDVKM. CDR3 protein: CASSSRRVRGNYGYTF. The CDR3 DNA follows: TGTGCCAGCAGCTCTCGACGTGTCAGGGGGAACTATGGCTACACCTTC.

This chain connects TRBV28 to TRBJ1-2; tentatively, D is TRBD1 (6 bases). The CDR3 loop spans 13 amino acids. CDR1 is MDHEN and CDR2 is SYDVKM in the germline V gene. Trimming took 6 bases from V and 2 from J, leaving 10 bases between them. The CDR3 DNA follows: TGTGCCAGCAGCTCTCAGGGGAACTATGGCTACACCTTC. Protein product: CASSSQGNYGYTF.